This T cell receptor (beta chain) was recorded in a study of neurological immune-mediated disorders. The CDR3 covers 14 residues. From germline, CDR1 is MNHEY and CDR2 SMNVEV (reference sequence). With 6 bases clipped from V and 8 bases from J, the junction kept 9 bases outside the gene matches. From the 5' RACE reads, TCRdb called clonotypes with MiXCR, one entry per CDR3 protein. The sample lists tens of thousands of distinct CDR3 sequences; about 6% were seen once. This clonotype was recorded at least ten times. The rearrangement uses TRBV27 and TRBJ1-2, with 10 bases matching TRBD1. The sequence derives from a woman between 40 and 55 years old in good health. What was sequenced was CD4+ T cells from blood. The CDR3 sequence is CASRGQGRRGGYTF. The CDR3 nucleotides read TGTGCCAGCAGGGGACAGGGGCGTAGAGGCGGCTACACCTTC.